This entry describes one TCR beta chain. The sample comes from a study of blood T cell repertoires in COVID-19. Study summary: COVID-19 samples from acute and convalescent phases originated in the United States, Italy and Spain. In each case, the material was cDNA or gDNA derived from T cells, B-cell-depleted T cells, or PBMCs.

CDR3 length equals 16 residues. Unmatched junction bases numbered 8, after V lost 1 base and J lost 3 bases. The germline CDR1 and CDR2 sequences are LNHDA and SQIVND (reference sequence). Before they entered the study, exposed participants had met a COVID-19 case within 2 weeks. In the authors' workflow: How many nucleated cells were present was estimated from reference gene primer amplification. Assay: immunoSEQ multiplex PCR; the TCRdb copy retains only in-frame clones and omits some. The V and J calls and clone size are taken from that table; D and trimming were inferred from the DNA. The sample comprises 300,000 to 400,000 clones, roughly nine tenths of which are singletons, and almost 4% rests with the top ten.

The chain is built from TRBV19 and TRBJ1-2, with 7 bases that match TRBD1. Material: PBMCs or T cells enriched from blood (not recorded which). The TCR comes from a woman between 25 and 40 years old who had been exposed to COVID-19. In DNA, the CDR3 is TGTGCCAGTAGTATAGTGTTCAGGGGGTCGGACTATGGCTACACCTTC. Translation gives CASSIVFRGSDYGYTF.